Below are 20 T cell receptor beta chains sequenced from a single sample in a study of beta chain features in type 1 diabetes. Reverse transcribing all isolated RNA meant expressed TCRB transcripts were sequenced. Produced via immunoSEQ multiplex PCR; TCRdb's table is partial and in-frame only. This table has 50,000 or so clones, around 45% appearing once. Study conclusions and caveats: Shorter TCRB CDR3s, moderately but significantly so, were found in Type 1 diabetes patients in all four CD4+ subsets.

Antigens for these TCRs are unknown. The sample was stem cell memory CD4+ T cells from blood. The receptor set was obtained from a young man with type 1 diabetes.

This rearrangement joins TRBV29-1 to TRBJ1-6; possibly TRBD1 for D (5 bases). The germline V gene encodes CDR1 SQVTM and CDR2 ANQGSEA. CDR3 length: 13 amino acids. The V and J ends lost 6 bases and 6 bases respectively, with 12 bases between them. In nucleotides, the CDR3 is TGCAGCGTAGCAGGGTCCCTTAATTCACCCCTCCACTTT. It translates to CSVAGSLNSPLHF.

The CDR3, as DNA: TGTGCCAGCAGGCACAGGGAAAATTTTAGGAAACTGTTTTTT. Translating it yields CASRHRENFRKLFF. The chain combines TRBV6-5 with TRBJ1-4; TRBD1 might be the D (6 bases). This CDR3 region has 14 residues. V lost 6 bases and J 11 bases, leaving 19 bases between the germline ends. From germline, CDR1 is MNHEY and CDR2 SVGAGI.

J is TRBJ2-2 and V is TRBV5-1; 10 bases line up with TRBD2. The CDR3 is 18 residues long. Trimming cost V 0 bases and J 1 base; bases outside gene matches: 6. Germline V CDR1 and CDR2: SGHRS, YFSETQ. The CDR3, as DNA: TGCGCCAGCAGCTTGGATAAGCGGGAGGGAATGAACACCGGGGAGCTGTTTTTT. It is translated as CASSLDKREGMNTGELFF. Filled out from reference TRBV5-1 and TRBJ2-2, the complete variable domain reads KAGVTQTPRYLIKTRGQQVTLSCSPISGHRSVSWYQQTPGQGLQFLFEYFSETQRNKGNFPGRFSGRQFSNSRSEMNVSTLELGDSALYLCASSLDKREGMNTGELFFGEGSRLTVL.

V gene TRBV6-1 combines with J gene TRBJ2-1, with 7 nucleotides matching TRBD2. Germline CDR1 is MNHNS and CDR2 is SASEGT. V trimming: 6 bases; J trimming: 7 bases; junction bases outside the gene matches: 9. The CDR3 is 14 residues long. The CDR3 protein is CASSHPGLMNEQFF. In nucleotides, the CDR3 is TGTGCCAGCAGCCATCCGGGACTAATGAATGAGCAGTTCTTC.

The chain is built from TRBV29-1 and TRBJ2-1; weak D call: TRBD2 (5 bases). The germline CDR1 and CDR2 sequences are SQVTM and ANQGSEA. Trimming removed 4 bases from V and 9 bases from J, with 13 bases in between. The CDR3 is made up of 12 amino acids. The CDR3 spells CSVGQDRGEQFF. CDR3 sequence (DNA): TGCAGCGTTGGGCAGGACCGGGGTGAGCAGTTCTTC.

The chain is built from TRBV7-2 and TRBJ1-1, with 8 bases that match TRBD1. With V trimmed by 1 base and J by 0 bases, 1 base remained unmatched. Germline CDR1 and CDR2: SGHTA and FQGNSA. The CDR3 spans 15 residues. The CDR3 loop is CASSLGTGMNTEAFF. The CDR3 coding sequence is TGTGCCAGCAGCTTAGGGACAGGGATGAACACTGAAGCTTTCTTT.

The chain combines TRBV28 with TRBJ2-7; D might be TRBD2 (5 bases). Trimming took 7 bases from V and 7 from J, leaving 11 bases between them. The CDR3 consists of 11 residues. Germline V gene data show CDR1 as MDHEN and CDR2 as SYDVKM. CDR3 sequence reads: CASMGVWEQYF. Written as DNA, the CDR3 is TGTGCCAGCATGGGAGTATGGGAGCAGTACTTC.

The genes are TRBV18 and TRBJ2-5; the match to TRBD2 covers 7 bases. Per germline, CDR1 KGHSH and CDR2 LQKENI. The CDR3 is made up of 13 amino acids. The junction had 2 bases not matched to a gene; V was cut back by 5 bases and J by 2 bases. CDR3 coding DNA: TGTGCCAGCTCAGGAGCGGGACAAGAGACCCAGTACTTC. Translation: CASSGAGQETQYF. Looking up the rest from reference TRBV18 and TRBJ2-5 gives the full variable domain: NAGVMQNPRHLVRRRGQEARLRCSPMKGHSHVYWYRQLPEEGLKFMVYLQKENIIDESGMPKERFSAEFPKEGPSILRIQQVVRGDSAAYFCASSGAGQETQYFGPGTRLLVL.

The chain joins TRBV30 to TRBJ1-4; D is possibly TRBD1 (6 bases). CDR1 is GTSNPN and CDR2 is SVGIG in the germline V gene (reference sequence). This CDR3 region has 13 residues. V was clipped by 4 bases and J by 6 bases, with 12 bases between them. The DNA for the CDR3 is TGTGCCTGGAACGGGGGGCTGTATGAAAAACTGTTTTTT. It translates to CAWNGGLYEKLFF.

V is TRBV7-9 and J is TRBJ2-2; D ambiguous. This CDR3 has 15 residues. Germline CDR1 and CDR2: SEHNR and FQNEAQ (reference sequence). V was shortened by 2 bases and J by 0 bases, with 7 bases between the two germline ends. CDR3 coding DNA: TGTGCCAGCAGCTTATTTCGTACGAACACCGGGGAGCTGTTTTTT. Amino acid sequence: CASSLFRTNTGELFF.

This chain uses TRBV28 with TRBJ1-1, with D hard to call. CDR1 and CDR2 (germline): MDHEN, SYDVKM. This CDR3 is 13 amino acids long. Trimming cost V 7 bases and J 4 bases, with 13 bases left between them. Here the CDR3 DNA reads TGTGCCAGCAATTCCGGGATCCCCACTGAAGCTTTCTTT. Translation gives CASNSGIPTEAFF.

CDR3 in amino acids: CASSIGTSGNTGELFF. The CDR3 nucleotides read TGTGCCAGCAGCATAGGGACTAGCGGGAACACCGGGGAGCTGTTTTTT. This chain connects TRBV7-9 to TRBJ2-2; the match to TRBD2 covers 11 bases. The V gene end was trimmed by 5 bases and the J gene end by 1 base; junction bases not matched to a gene: 3. Per germline, CDR1 SEHNR and CDR2 FQNEAQ (reference sequence). The CDR3 consists of 16 residues.

The sample holds a few counts of this clone. The genes are TRBV28 and TRBJ2-7; 8 bases are shared with TRBD2. Germline assignment: CDR1 MDHEN and CDR2 SYDVKM. Losses at the gene ends were 2 bases for V and 3 bases for J; bases not matched to a gene: 9. CDR3 length: 16 amino acids. CDR3: CASSLLSLAGNYEQYF. CDR3 coding DNA: TGTGCCAGCAGTTTACTCTCCCTAGCGGGTAACTACGAGCAGTACTTC.

This chain joins TRBV9 and TRBJ1-5; no reliable D call. This CDR3 contains 14 residues. Per the germline V gene, CDR1 is SGDLS and CDR2 is YYNGEE. With 0 bases removed from V and 2 bases from J, the gap between germline ends came to 6 bases. The CDR3 nucleotides read TGTGCCAGCAGCGTAGGGGCAGGCAATCAGCCCCAGCATTTT. Encoded protein: CASSVGAGNQPQHF. The full variable domain, its missing parts supplied by reference TRBV9 and TRBJ1-5, is DSGVTQTPKHLITATGQRVTLRCSPRSGDLSVYWYQQSLDQGLQFLIQYYNGEERAKGNILERFSAQQFPDLHSELNLSSLELGDSALYFCASSVGAGNQPQHFGDGTRLSIL.

CDR3 residues: CASTTGGETQYF. In nucleotides, the CDR3 is TGTGCCAGCACTACAGGGGGGGAGACCCAGTACTTC. The genes are TRBV2 and TRBJ2-5, with 8 bases matching TRBD1. The J segment lost 5 bases and the V segment lost 7 bases, leaving 3 bases of the junction unmatched. Germline CDR1 and CDR2: SNHLY and FYNNEI. CDR3 size: 12 residues.

This clone is a singleton in its sample. The rearrangement links TRBV11-3 to TRBJ2-1; D is unclear. Trimming removed 5 bases at V and 3 bases at J, with 8 bases between. CDR1 is SGHNT, CDR2 YENEEA, per germline. This CDR3 is 13 amino acids long. The CDR3 nucleotides are TGTGCCAGCAGCCTGAACAACTACAATGAGCAGTTCTTC. Its protein is CASSLNNYNEQFF.

This clone came up once. Here the CDR3 omits its conserved ending phenylalanine or tryptophan, so a read error is the likely source. The limits of the CDR3 on the DNA are not certain, so only TCRdb's listed CDR3 is given. V usage is TRBV2 and J usage is TRBJ1-1; the table assigns TRBD1, which was not confirmed against the DNA. CDR1 is SNHLY and CDR2 is FYNNEI in the germline V gene. The CDR3 numbers 10 amino acids, ends counted. Here the CDR3 reads CASSRGQPFI.

This clone was observed a few times. V usage is TRBV5-1 and J usage is TRBJ2-7, with D unclear. The CDR3 length is 14 residues. Between the trimmed V and J ends, which lost 1 base and 0 bases, there was a span of 8 bases. Germline CDR1 reads SGHRS; CDR2 reads YFSETQ. The DNA for the CDR3 is TGCGCCAGCAGCTTGTCACCGGGCTCCTACGAGCAGTACTTC. Residues: CASSLSPGSYEQYF.

The rearrangement uses TRBV18 and TRBJ2-1; D remains ambiguous. V was shortened by 2 bases and J by 4 bases, with 15 bases between the two germline ends. The germline CDR1 and CDR2 sequences are KGHSH and LQKENI. The CDR3 consists of 16 residues. The CDR3 bases are TGTGCCAGCTCACCATTTTTTACAGAAACTTACAATGAGCAGTTCTTC. Protein sequence: CASSPFFTETYNEQFF.

This clone turned up a few times. The V gene is TRBV29-1, the J gene TRBJ2-3, with 7 bases aligning to TRBD1. The germline V gene encodes CDR1 SQVTM and CDR2 ANQGSEA. The CDR3 length is 13 residues. After removal of 6 bases from V and 1 base from J, the junction contained 4 bases not matched to a gene. This CDR3 is CSVQGIGTDTQYF. The CDR3 region has the DNA TGCAGCGTACAGGGGATTGGCACAGATACGCAGTATTTT.